The entry below gives a single TCR beta chain sequence along with its context. Its antigen is not identified. This record belongs to a study of T cell responses to AZD1222 COVID-19 vaccine. Libraries were prepared by immunoSEQ multiplex PCR; TCRdb keeps only in-frame clonotypes and omits some of them. Among fewer than 150,000 clones listed, 80% to 90% were seen once. The CDR3 has 15 amino acids. With 4 bases removed from V and 0 bases from J, the gap between germline ends came to 9 bases. From germline, CDR1 is KGHSH and CDR2 LQKENI. Overall study findings and caveats: Of spike-specific TCRs, nearly half reportedly target regions left unmutated in variants. Spike as a whole was targeted by vaccine-associated CD4 TCRs, dominant at 160-218 and 743-854.

Pooling was applied to second doses at about 4 or about 12 weeks. The sequenced sample was peripheral blood, obtained 28 days after the second AZD1222 dose. The rearrangement uses TRBV18 and TRBJ1-4; no clear D gene. The source of this sequence is an adult who received the AZD1222 COVID-19 vaccine. The DNA of the CDR3 is TGTGCCAGCTCACTAGGACGGACAACTAATGAAAAACTGTTTTTT. It codes for CASSLGRTTNEKLFF. Full variable domain (remainder filled in from reference TRBV18 and TRBJ1-4): NAGVMQNPRHLVRRRGQEARLRCSPMKGHSHVYWYRQLPEEGLKFMVYLQKENIIDESGMPKERFSAEFPKEGPSILRIQQVVRGDSAAYFCASSLGRTTNEKLFFGSGTQLSVL.